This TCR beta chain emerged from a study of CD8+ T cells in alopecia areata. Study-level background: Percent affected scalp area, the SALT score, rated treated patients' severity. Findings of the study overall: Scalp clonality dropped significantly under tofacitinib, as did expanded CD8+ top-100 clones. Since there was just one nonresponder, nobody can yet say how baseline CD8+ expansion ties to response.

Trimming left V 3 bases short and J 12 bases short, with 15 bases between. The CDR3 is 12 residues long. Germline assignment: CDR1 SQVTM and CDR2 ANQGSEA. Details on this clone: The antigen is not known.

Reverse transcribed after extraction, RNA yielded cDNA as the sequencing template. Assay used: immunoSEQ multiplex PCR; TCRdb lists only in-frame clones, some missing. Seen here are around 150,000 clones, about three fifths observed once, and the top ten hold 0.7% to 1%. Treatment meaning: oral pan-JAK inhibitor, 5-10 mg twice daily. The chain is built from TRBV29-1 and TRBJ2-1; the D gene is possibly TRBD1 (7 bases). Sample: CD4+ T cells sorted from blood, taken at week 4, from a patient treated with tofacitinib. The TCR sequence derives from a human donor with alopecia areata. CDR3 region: CSVEQGGNRQFF. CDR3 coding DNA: TGCAGCGTTGAGCAGGGGGGAAATCGGCAGTTCTTC.